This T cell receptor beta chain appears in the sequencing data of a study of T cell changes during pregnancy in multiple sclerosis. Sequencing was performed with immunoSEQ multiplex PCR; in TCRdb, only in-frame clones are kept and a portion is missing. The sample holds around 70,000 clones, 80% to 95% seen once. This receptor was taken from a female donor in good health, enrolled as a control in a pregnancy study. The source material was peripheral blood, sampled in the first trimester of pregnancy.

CDR3 in amino acids: CASSLQGSPYEKLFF. Written as DNA, the CDR3 is TGTGCCAGCAGCTTGCAGGGGTCGCCCTATGAAAAACTGTTTTTT. The chain combines TRBV7-8 with TRBJ1-4; tentative D call: TRBD1 (6 bases). CDR1 is SGHVS and CDR2 is FQNEAQ in the germline V gene. The V gene lost 3 bases and the J gene lost 6 bases, with 14 bases spanning the gap. The CDR3 totals 15 residues.